This passage covers 25 T cell receptor beta chains from one sample sequenced in a study of blood T cell repertoires in COVID-19 (dated by TCRdb to the early 2020s). Libraries were constructed by the immunoSEQ multiplex PCR assay. The immuneACCESS repertoire file appears here via TCRdb, limited to in-frame rearrangements. These files lack a portion of the clones; in checked studies, under half of the deficit traces to unresolved V genes, and the cause of the others is not known. The sample yields more than 95,000 clones; about 94% were counted once. The ten biggest clones cover around 2% of the sample. Sequencing was performed on peripheral blood. These receptors were obtained from a man in his fifties with COVID-19, enrolled during active disease.

This chain connects TRBV2 to TRBJ1-4, with D unclear. The germline V gene encodes CDR1 SNHLY and CDR2 FYNNEI. CDR3 length: 16 residues. Trimming removed 4 bases from V and 0 bases from J, with 12 bases in between. CDR3 in amino acids: CASSGSIKATNEKLFF. Here the CDR3 DNA reads TGTGCCAGCAGTGGGAGCATTAAAGCAACTAATGAAAAACTGTTTTTT.

This sequence joins TRBV5-1 and TRBJ2-7; D may be TRBD2 (5 bases). The V gene lost 4 bases and the J gene lost 2 bases, with 7 bases spanning the gap. The CDR3 consists of 12 residues. Per the germline V gene, CDR1 is SGHRS and CDR2 is YFSETQ. CDR3 amino acids: CASSPGTYEQYF. The CDR3 coding sequence is TGCGCCAGCAGCCCGGGAACCTACGAGCAGTACTTC.

This clone was found a few times. J is TRBJ1-1 and V is TRBV5-4; D unclear. The V end lost 0 bases, the J end lost 0 bases, and 12 bases lay between the germline ends. This CDR3 has 16 residues. Per the germline V gene, CDR1 is SGHNT and CDR2 is YYREEE (reference sequence). CDR3 sequence: CASSLAADVMNTEAFF. Here the CDR3 DNA reads TGTGCCAGCAGCTTGGCAGCGGACGTCATGAACACTGAAGCTTTCTTT.

The V gene is TRBV19, the J gene TRBJ2-7; D gene ambiguous. The CDR3 runs to 15 residues. Between the trimmed V and J ends, which lost 5 bases and 3 bases, there was a span of 17 bases. Per the germline V gene, CDR1 is LNHDA and CDR2 is SQIVND (reference sequence). The CDR3 loop reads CASSPSFGGNYEQYF. CDR3 coding DNA: TGTGCCAGTAGTCCCTCTTTCGGCGGAAACTACGAGCAGTACTTC. The variable domain in full, completed from reference TRBV19 and TRBJ2-7, reads DGGITQSPKYLFRKEGQNVTLSCEQNLNHDAMYWYRQDPGQGLRLIYYSQIVNDFQKGDIAEGYSVSREKKESFPLTVTSAQKNPTAFYLCASSPSFGGNYEQYFGPGTRLTVT.

The V call is TRBV7-9, the J call TRBJ2-3, with TRBD1 identical over 8 bases. The J segment lost 1 base and the V segment lost 10 bases, leaving 4 bases of the junction unmatched. Germline values: CDR1 SEHNR, CDR2 FQNEAQ (reference sequence). The CDR3 has 13 amino acids. The CDR3 nucleotides are TGTGCCATGGAGGGACAGGGCACAGATACGCAGTATTTT. Its protein is CAMEGQGTDTQYF.

The chain employs TRBV7-6 and TRBJ1-1, with TRBD1 matching 7 bases. Per germline, CDR1 SGHVS and CDR2 FNYEAQ. The CDR3 runs to 16 residues. With 5 bases clipped from V and 1 base from J, the junction kept 10 bases outside the gene matches. The CDR3: CASSKRSTGANTEAFF. DNA of the CDR3: TGTGCCAGCAGCAAGCGTTCTACAGGGGCGAACACTGAAGCTTTCTTT.

The CDR3: CASRTGAPQPQHF. CDR3 in DNA: TGTGCCAGCCGGACAGGGGCCCCCCAGCCCCAGCATTTT. The chain couples TRBV6-5 to TRBJ1-5; 9 positions agree with TRBD1. The CDR3 runs 13 residues. After removal of 8 bases from V and 7 bases from J, the junction contained 6 bases not matched to a gene. In germline, CDR1 is MNHEY, CDR2 SVGAGI.

The chain links TRBV25-1 to TRBJ2-3, with D perhaps TRBD2 (6 bases). Germline V gene sequence: CDR1 MGHDK, CDR2 SYGVNS. The CDR3 totals 16 residues. Trimming removed 6 bases at V and 2 bases at J, with 18 bases between. CDR3 in amino acids: CASRGSGTGYTDTQYF. The CDR3 region has the DNA TGTGCCAGCAGGGGATCCGGGACTGGCTACACAGATACGCAGTATTTT.

V usage is TRBV30 and J usage is TRBJ2-1; tentatively, D is TRBD2 (7 bases). Trimming left V 4 bases short and J 1 base short, with 11 bases between. The CDR3 covers 14 residues. The V gene's germline CDR1 is GTSNPN and CDR2 SVGIG (reference sequence). The DNA of the CDR3 is TGTGCCTGGACCGGGGGGCAGTCCTACAATGAGCAGTTCTTC. Translated: CAWTGGQSYNEQFF. Variable domain in full (rest from reference TRBV30 and TRBJ2-1): SQTIHQWPATLVQPVGSPLSLECTVEGTSNPNLYWYRQAAGRGLQLLFYSVGIGQISSEVPQNLSASRPQDRQFILSSKKLLLSDSGFYLCAWTGGQSYNEQFFGPGTRLTVL.

The chain has TRBV18 and TRBJ2-1; 8 nucleotides agree with TRBD2. The J segment lost 8 bases and the V segment lost 4 bases, leaving 4 bases of the junction unmatched. The CDR3 totals 13 residues. CDR1 and CDR2 (germline): KGHSH, LQKENI. Here the CDR3 reads CASSHPGGDEQFF. In nucleotides, the CDR3 is TGTGCCAGCTCACACCCCGGGGGGGATGAGCAGTTCTTC.

CDR3 coding DNA: TGTGCCAGCAGCGTAGGGGTGGGAGGGTACGCTGGTACGCAGTATTTT. This gives the protein CASSVGVGGYAGTQYF. V and J are TRBV9 and TRBJ2-3, with 7 bases fitting TRBD2. The CDR3 runs 16 residues. The V segment lost 0 bases and the J segment 8 bases; nucleotides outside the gene matches: 12. Germline CDR1 reads SGDLS; CDR2 reads YYNGEE.

The chain combines TRBV14 with TRBJ1-1, with TRBD1 matching over 7 bases. V trimming: 3 bases; J trimming: 5 bases; junction bases outside the gene matches: 9. The length of the CDR3 is 15 residues. The V gene's germline CDR1 is SGHDN and CDR2 FVKESK. CDR3: CASSQRQGLGTEAFF. The CDR3 DNA follows: TGTGCCAGCAGCCAGAGACAGGGTCTCGGGACTGAAGCTTTCTTT.

This clone was observed a handful of times. The chain links TRBV18 to TRBJ2-7; D may be TRBD1 (5 bases). The CDR3 has 15 residues. Trimming cost V 3 bases and J 0 bases, with 12 bases left between them. CDR1 is KGHSH and CDR2 is LQKENI in the germline V gene. Here the CDR3 DNA reads TGTGCCAGCTCACCCTACAGGTCTAGCTCCTACGAGCAGTACTTC. This sequence encodes CASSPYRSSSYEQYF.

The rearrangement links TRBV9 to TRBJ1-2; perhaps TRBD1 as D (6 bases). V lost 3 bases to trimming and J lost 2 bases, with 11 bases between them. Germline loops: CDR1 SGDLS, CDR2 YYNGEE. There are 14 residues in the CDR3. In nucleotides, the CDR3 is TGTGCCAGCAGCGCCTACGGGACAAACTATGGCTACACCTTC. Protein sequence: CASSAYGTNYGYTF.

The V and J genes are TRBV18 and TRBJ2-7; TRBD2 matches at 7 bases. Per germline, CDR1 KGHSH and CDR2 LQKENI. This CDR3 contains 16 residues. V lost 2 bases, J lost 3 bases, and 10 bases stayed unmatched. CDR3 bases: TGTGCCAGCTCACCAGGCGGCGGGAGCTCGTTCTACGAGCAGTACTTC. Amino acid sequence: CASSPGGGSSFYEQYF.

This chain connects TRBV6-4 to TRBJ1-5; D is possibly TRBD1 (6 bases). V was shortened by 8 bases and J by 7 bases, with 24 bases between the two germline ends. The CDR3 is 16 amino acids. CDR1 and CDR2 (germline): MRHNA, SNTAGT. The CDR3, as DNA: TGTGCCAGCTTGATTAGTCGCGCAGGGGTGTACCAGCCCCAGCATTTT. Translation: CASLISRAGVYQPQHF.

This clone has just a few counts. The J gene is TRBJ1-5, the V gene TRBV6-6; possible D gene TRBD1, 5 bases. The CDR3 has 13 residues. Germline V gene data show CDR1 as MNHNY and CDR2 as SVGAGI (reference sequence). Between the trimmed V and J ends, which lost 7 bases and 7 bases, there was a span of 14 bases. DNA for the CDR3: TGTGCCAGCACCGATGGTGGGGCCCAGCCCCAGCATTTT. Its translation is CASTDGGAQPQHF.

The rearrangement uses TRBV19 and TRBJ2-3, with D tentatively TRBD2 (6 bases). Germline CDR1 LNHDA, CDR2 SQIVND (reference sequence). The germline V and J ends were trimmed by 6 bases and 0 bases, with 19 bases remaining between them. CDR3 length: 17 amino acids. The CDR3 DNA is TGTGCCAGTAGAACCGGGGGAGCCGGCGGGAGCACAGATACGCAGTATTTT. Translation: CASRTGGAGGSTDTQYF.

This chain joins TRBV7-3 and TRBJ1-4; 9 bases line up with TRBD1. Germline V gives CDR1 SGHTA, CDR2 FQGTGA. Germline trimming cut 7 bases from V and 8 bases from J; bases unmatched to any gene: 11. CDR3 length: 15 amino acids. The CDR3: CASTLLGQGREKLFF. CDR3 nucleotides: TGTGCCAGCACCCTCCTGGGACAGGGTAGAGAAAAACTGTTTTTT.

This chain uses TRBV30 with TRBJ2-5; tentatively, D is TRBD1 (6 bases). The CDR3 extends over 14 amino acids. Germline values: CDR1 GTSNPN, CDR2 SVGIG (reference sequence). Deletions cut 3 bases from V and 1 base from J, with 12 bases between. The CDR3 region is CAWRGTGFQETQYF. CDR3 bases: TGTGCCTGGAGGGGCACAGGGTTCCAAGAGACCCAGTACTTC.

This clone was detected many times. The chain combines TRBV19 with TRBJ2-7; possible D gene TRBD2, 5 bases. Germline CDR1 and CDR2: LNHDA and SQIVND (reference sequence). V lost 7 bases and J lost 5, with 15 bases in between. There are 13 residues in the CDR3. This chain's CDR3 is CASINGGHHEQYV. The CDR3 region has the DNA TGTGCCAGTATAAACGGCGGGCACCACGAGCAGTACGTC.

The rearrangement links TRBV19 to TRBJ1-5, with 8 bases aligning to TRBD1. J lost 1 base, V lost 6 bases, and 5 bases had no gene match. The CDR3 covers 15 residues. Looked up from germline, CDR1 is LNHDA and CDR2 is SQIVND (reference sequence). CDR3 loop: CASSQGAGSNQPQHF. As DNA, the CDR3 is TGTGCCAGTAGCCAGGGGGCTGGAAGCAATCAGCCCCAGCATTTT.

This chain uses TRBV24-1 with TRBJ2-1, with a possible D match to TRBD2 (6 bases). CDR1 KGHDR and CDR2 SFDVKD come from the germline V gene. The V end was cut by 5 bases, the J end by 2 bases, with 9 bases between. The CDR3 has 14 amino acids. CDR3 coding DNA: TGTGCCACCAGTGGTAGCGGCCCCTACAATGAGCAGTTCTTC. Its protein is CATSGSGPYNEQFF.

V is TRBV24-1 and J is TRBJ2-1; perhaps TRBD1 as D (7 bases). The CDR3 sequence is 17 residues long. From germline, CDR1 is KGHDR and CDR2 SFDVKD. V shed 1 base and J shed 0 bases, with 12 bases lying between them. CDR3 loop: CATSDLGRGDSYNEQFF. In nucleotides, the CDR3 is TGTGCCACCAGTGATTTAGGCAGGGGGGACTCCTACAATGAGCAGTTCTTC.

The CDR3: CASGLDLYWGGVQQPQHF. The DNA for the CDR3 is TGTGCTAGTGGTTTGGACCTTTATTGGGGCGGGGTACAGCAGCCCCAGCATTTT. The V call is TRBV12-5, the J call TRBJ1-5; weak D call: TRBD1 (5 bases). The germline gives CDR1 LGHNT, CDR2 FRNRAP. V dropped 1 base and J dropped 7 bases, with 23 bases sitting between them. The CDR3 consists of 18 residues. Based on the CDR3 plus reference TRBV12-5 and TRBJ1-5, the full variable domain is DARVTQTPRHKVTEMGQEVTMRCQPILGHNTVFWYRQTMMQGLELLAYFRNRAPLDDSGMPKDRFSAEMPDATLATLKIQPSEPRDSAVYFCASGLDLYWGGVQQPQHFGDGTRLSIL.